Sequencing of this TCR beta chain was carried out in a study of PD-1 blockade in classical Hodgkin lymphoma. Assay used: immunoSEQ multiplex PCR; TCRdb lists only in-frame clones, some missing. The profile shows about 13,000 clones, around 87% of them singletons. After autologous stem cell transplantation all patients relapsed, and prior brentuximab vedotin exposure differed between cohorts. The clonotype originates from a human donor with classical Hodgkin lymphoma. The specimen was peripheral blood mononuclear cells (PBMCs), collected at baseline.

CDR3 sequence: CASSVEATNYGYTF. In DNA form, the CDR3 reads TGTGCCAGCAGCGTAGAGGCAACTAACTATGGCTACACCTTC. The chain combines TRBV9 with TRBJ1-2; D remains unclear. Germline V gene sequence: CDR1 SGDLS, CDR2 YYNGEE. V was cut by 0 bases and J by 0 bases, with 6 bases left in between. The CDR3 loop spans 14 amino acids. Full variable domain (remainder filled in from reference TRBV9 and TRBJ1-2): DSGVTQTPKHLITATGQRVTLRCSPRSGDLSVYWYQQSLDQGLQFLIQYYNGEERAKGNILERFSAQQFPDLHSELNLSSLELGDSALYFCASSVEATNYGYTFGSGTRLTVV.